This T cell receptor beta chain was documented in a study of T cells in tuberculosis. Time point noted: new active TB diagnosis, blood taken before or within 7 days of starting treatment. This table comes from immunoSEQ multiplex PCR, and its TCRdb copy is limited to in-frame clones, with some not included. This table holds some 34,000 clones, about 85% found once. The V and J ends lost 2 bases and 5 bases, in that order; junction bases with no gene match: 11. CDR3 length: 17 amino acids. Germline-derived CDR1 and CDR2 are SGHDN and FVKESK. Sequencing used PBMCs, obtained at tuberculosis diagnosis. The source is an adult with tuberculosis. V and J are TRBV14 and TRBJ2-7; the match to TRBD2 covers 11 bases. This chain's CDR3 is CASSQLKRASGRHEQYF. DNA for the CDR3: TGTGCCAGCAGCCAACTCAAAAGGGCTAGCGGGAGGCACGAGCAGTACTTC. The full variable domain, completed using reference TRBV14 and TRBJ2-7, is EAGVTQFPSHSVIEKGQTVTLRCDPISGHDNLYWYRRVMGKEIKFLLHFVKESKQDESGMPNNRFLAERTGGTYSTLKVQPAELEDSGVYFCASSQLKRASGRHEQYFGPGTRLTVT.